The 3 T cell receptor beta chains below all came from one sample that was sequenced in a study of Graves' ophthalmopathy and Graves' hyperthyroidism. The authors amplified TCR beta CDR3 regions, and they did so from RNA transcripts for repertoire sequencing. Amplification began with first-round RT-PCR using HTBI primers, then second-round multiplex PCR was performed. TCRdb redid the calling of the multiplex PCR reads with MiXCR, one entry per CDR3 protein. The data hold roughly 480,000 distinct CDR3 sequences, with about 15% observed a single time. The sample was blood. Every receptor here comes from a woman in her twenties or thirties with Graves' ophthalmopathy.

Ten or more counts support this clonotype. The junction and the germline gene differ at one end; a read error may be behind it. The chain joins TRBV7-9 to TRBJ2-4, with D unclear. Germline V CDR1 and CDR2: SEHNR, FQNEAQ (reference sequence). This CDR3 has 12 amino acids. The CDR3 here is CASSLYQNIKYF. The CDR3 DNA reads as TGTGCCAGCAGCTTATACCAAAACATTAAGTACTTC.

Many counts were recorded for this clonotype. The chain combines TRBV28 with TRBJ2-7; 9 nucleotides line up with TRBD2. The CDR3 consists of 13 residues. Per germline, CDR1 MDHEN and CDR2 SYDVKM. With V trimmed by 6 bases and J by 6 bases, 6 bases remained unmatched. The CDR3 region has the DNA TGTGCCAGCAGAGCGGGACTAGCTTTCGAGCAGTACTTC. It codes for CASRAGLAFEQYF. The full variable domain, rest sourced from reference TRBV28 and TRBJ2-7, is DVKVTQSSRYLVKRTGEKVFLECVQDMDHENMFWYRQDPGLGLRLIYFSYDVKMKEKGDIPEGYSVSREKKERFSLILESASTNQTSMYLCASRAGLAFEQYFGPGTRLTVT.

This clonotype was seen many times. This CDR3 reads CASSYRLAGLSLSNTEAFF. CDR3 DNA: TGTGCCAGCAGTTACAGGCTGGCGGGGTTGAGTTTGTCCAACACTGAAGCTTTCTTT. The V and J genes are TRBV6-2 or TRBV6-3 and TRBJ1-1, with D uncertain. Trimming removed 2 bases at V and 2 bases at J, with 24 bases between. The CDR3 is 19 amino acids. Germline V lookup: CDR1 MNHEY, CDR2 SVGEGT.